One sample yielded the 24 T cell receptor beta chains listed below, sequenced in a study of blood T cell repertoires in COVID-19. The protocol was immunoSEQ multiplex PCR, while the TCRdb copy is restricted to in-frame clones and leaves out a portion. The sample carries about 230,000 clones, over 70% recorded once. Sequenced sample: peripheral blood. The origin of the receptors is an older man with acute or convalescent COVID-19.

The V gene is TRBV5-1, the J gene TRBJ2-7; a weak D match, TRBD1 (5 bases). CDR1 is SGHRS, CDR2 YFSETQ, per germline. With 4 bases removed from V and 0 bases from J, the gap between germline ends came to 11 bases. The CDR3 consists of 14 residues. In DNA form, the CDR3 reads TGCGCCAGCAGCCTAGGGGCAGGCTCCTACGAGCAGTACTTC. This sequence encodes CASSLGAGSYEQYF. The whole variable domain, remainder taken from reference TRBV5-1 and TRBJ2-7, is KAGVTQTPRYLIKTRGQQVTLSCSPISGHRSVSWYQQTPGQGLQFLFEYFSETQRNKGNFPGRFSGRQFSNSRSEMNVSTLELGDSALYLCASSLGAGSYEQYFGPGTRLTVT.

The CDR3 nucleotides read TGCGCCAGCAGCCTTGGAGAGGCGGGACTGACCGGTGATACGCAGTATTTT. It yields the protein CASSLGEAGLTGDTQYF. V is TRBV5-1 and J is TRBJ2-3; perhaps TRBD2 as D (6 bases). The CDR3 loop spans 17 amino acids. The V end was cut by 4 bases, the J end by 6 bases, with 24 bases between. Germline lookup yields CDR1 SGHRS and CDR2 YFSETQ.

This clone showed up just a few times. The rearrangement uses TRBV3-1 (or the pseudogene TRBV3-2) and TRBJ1-3; D remains ambiguous. The V end lost 4 bases, the J end lost 7 bases, and 11 bases lay between the germline ends. Germline assignment: CDR1 LGHDT and CDR2 YNNKEL (reference sequence). The CDR3 spans 13 residues. CDR3 bases: TGTGCCAGCAGCCTAGCCCGAGGTAACACCATATATTTT. Amino acids: CASSLARGNTIYF.

As DNA, the CDR3 is TGTGCCAGCAGCTTAGGACAGGGGGCCGTCGCTTTCTTT. Protein: CASSLGQGAVAFF. This rearrangement joins TRBV5-6 to TRBJ1-1; 11 bases map to TRBD1. V was pared by 2 bases and J by 11 bases, with 5 bases of the junction left unmatched. The V gene's germline CDR1 is SGHDT and CDR2 YYEEEE. The CDR3 is 13 residues long.

The chain employs TRBV5-8 and TRBJ2-7, with 9 bases matching TRBD1. CDR3 length: 17 amino acids. The V gene's germline CDR1 is SGHTS and CDR2 YDEGEE. Germline trimming cut 4 bases from V and 1 base from J; bases unmatched to any gene: 12. The CDR3 here is CASSLLSGQGKSYEQYF. The CDR3 coding sequence is TGTGCCAGCAGCCTACTCTCGGGACAGGGAAAATCCTACGAGCAGTACTTC.

This clone came up once. The chain links TRBV7-9 to TRBJ2-7; 8 nucleotides agree with TRBD1. Germline values: CDR1 SEHNR, CDR2 FQNEAQ (reference sequence). The CDR3 runs 15 residues. V was clipped by 1 base and J by 5 bases; unmatched bases: 7. Here the CDR3 reads CASSLDPGGHNEQYF. The CDR3 bases are TGTGCCAGCAGCTTAGACCCAGGGGGCCATAACGAGCAGTACTTC.

The CDR3 sequence: CASSKAAGEAFF. DNA for the CDR3: TGTGCCAGCAGCAAGGCCGCCGGGGAAGCTTTCTTT. The chain links TRBV12-3 or TRBV12-4 to TRBJ1-1; D is uncertain. V was trimmed by 6 bases and J by 8 bases, leaving 13 bases between them. The length of the CDR3 is 12 residues.

This chain links TRBV11-3 with TRBJ1-1, with D possibly matching TRBD1 (6 bases). CDR3 length: 14 amino acids. With 5 bases removed from V and 4 bases from J, the gap between germline ends came to 14 bases. Germline V CDR1 and CDR2: SGHNT, YENEEA. The CDR3 bases are TGTGCCAGCAGCCCCAGGGGTGGAGGCACTGAAGCTTTCTTT. This encodes CASSPRGGGTEAFF.

V is TRBV5-1 and J is TRBJ2-4, with TRBD1 identical over 8 bases. Trimming removed 2 bases from V and 0 bases from J; junction bases left unmatched: 13. Germline lookup yields CDR1 SGHRS and CDR2 YFSETQ. The CDR3 runs 19 residues. In DNA form, the CDR3 reads TGCGCCAGCAGCTTAGCCCTCACAGGGGGACCACTAGCCAAAAACATTCAGTACTTC. Translated, it gives CASSLALTGGPLAKNIQYF.

V gene TRBV28 combines with J gene TRBJ1-5; 7 positions match TRBD1. CDR1 MDHEN and CDR2 SYDVKM come from the germline V gene. The CDR3 contains 15 residues. With V trimmed by 5 bases and J by 3 bases, 7 bases remained unmatched. CDR3 in amino acids: CASSPGQIHNQPQHF. CDR3 DNA: TGTGCCAGCAGTCCGGGACAGATCCACAATCAGCCCCAGCATTTT.

The CDR3 nucleotides read TGTGCCACCAGTGATGCCGGGATCAGACGAGAGCAGTTCTTC. Translated, it gives CATSDAGIRREQFF. The V and J genes are TRBV24-1 and TRBJ2-1, with D perhaps matching TRBD2 (5 bases). The V end was cut by 3 bases, the J end by 10 bases, with 15 bases between. The CDR3 extends over 14 amino acids. Germline CDR1 KGHDR, CDR2 SFDVKD.

This clone was seen just once. The chain links TRBV5-6 to TRBJ2-7; D unclear. Deletions cut 5 bases from V and 3 bases from J, with 12 bases between. This CDR3 contains 13 residues. The germline CDR1 and CDR2 sequences are SGHDT and YYEEEE. This CDR3 reads CASRRPGDYEQYF. The CDR3 DNA sequence: TGTGCCAGCAGGAGACCAGGTGACTACGAGCAGTACTTC.

The chain combines TRBV24-1 with TRBJ1-3; a weak D match, TRBD1 (5 bases). V lost 3 bases and J lost 2, with 10 bases in between. The CDR3 contains 15 residues. CDR1 and CDR2 from the germline V gene are KGHDR and SFDVKD. CDR3 coding DNA: TGTGCCACCAGTGATCCAGGGCTACCTGGAAACACCATATATTTT. This gives the protein CATSDPGLPGNTIYF.

V gene TRBV10-1 combines with J gene TRBJ1-1; no reliable D call. The V end was cut by 6 bases, the J end by 0 bases, with 8 bases between. The length of the CDR3 is 13 residues. In germline, CDR1 is WNHNN, CDR2 SYGVQD (reference sequence). The CDR3 spells CASRENMNTEAFF. The CDR3 nucleotides read TGCGCCAGCAGGGAGAACATGAACACTGAAGCTTTCTTT.

The chain is built from TRBV24-1 and TRBJ1-1, with D tentatively TRBD1 (6 bases). Germline loops: CDR1 KGHDR, CDR2 SFDVKD. Trimming left V 2 bases short and J 1 base short, with 10 bases between. This CDR3 has 15 amino acids. DNA of the CDR3: TGTGCCACCAGTGATTCATCCAGGGGGAACACTGAAGCTTTCTTT. It encodes CATSDSSRGNTEAFF.

The J gene is TRBJ1-5, the V gene TRBV18, with D possibly being TRBD1 (6 bases). Looked up from germline, CDR1 is KGHSH and CDR2 is LQKENI. The ends were cut back, 4 bases at V and 0 bases at J, with 7 bases in the middle. The CDR3 covers 14 residues. The CDR3 DNA reads as TGTGCCAGCTCACGGACAGCTAGCAATCAGCCCCAGCATTTT. This gives the protein CASSRTASNQPQHF.

In its sample, this clone was seen a few times. The chain couples TRBV4-1 to TRBJ1-6; tentative D call: TRBD1 (5 bases). The CDR3 is made up of 15 amino acids. Per the germline V gene, CDR1 is MGHRA and CDR2 is YSYEKL. V gave up 1 base and J gave up 9 bases, with 13 bases separating them. The CDR3: CASSQGRTGGSPLHF. The DNA for the CDR3 is TGCGCCAGCAGCCAAGGGAGGACCGGGGGTTCACCCCTCCACTTT.

This clone was seen once. The genes are TRBV3-1 (or the pseudogene TRBV3-2) and TRBJ2-7; 11 bases align to TRBD2. V was pared by 4 bases and J by 6 bases, with 2 bases of the junction left unmatched. CDR1 and CDR2 from the germline V gene are LGHDT and YNNKEL (reference sequence). The CDR3 has 13 amino acids. CDR3 region: CASSLGTSGEQYF. DNA of the CDR3: TGTGCCAGCAGCCTCGGGACTAGCGGCGAGCAGTACTTC.

The genes are TRBV19 and TRBJ1-5; unclear D gene. The CDR3 extends over 15 amino acids. Germline CDR1 reads LNHDA; CDR2 reads SQIVND (reference sequence). The V gene lost 7 bases and the J gene lost 5 bases, with 18 bases spanning the gap. CDR3 coding DNA: TGTGCCAGTACCCCTTTCGAGGTTTTTGATCAGCCCCAGCATTTT. It yields the protein CASTPFEVFDQPQHF.

The chain couples TRBV4-1 to TRBJ1-1; D remains unclear. V dropped 6 bases and J dropped 3 bases, with 11 bases sitting between them. CDR3 size: 13 residues. Germline V gene sequence: CDR1 MGHRA, CDR2 YSYEKL. CDR3 protein: CASSRAGYTEAFF. The CDR3 DNA sequence: TGCGCCAGCAGTCGCGCGGGGTACACTGAAGCTTTCTTT.

This clone has a handful of counts. The V and J genes are TRBV28 and TRBJ2-2, with TRBD2 matching over 11 bases. CDR3 length: 17 amino acids. With V trimmed by 6 bases and J by 5 bases, 11 bases remained unmatched. In germline, CDR1 is MDHEN, CDR2 SYDVKM. The CDR3: CASSPNTRTSGTGELFF. The CDR3 DNA reads TGTGCCAGCAGCCCGAACACACGGACTAGCGGGACCGGGGAGCTGTTTTTT.

The rearrangement links TRBV7-2 to TRBJ2-1; 7 positions match TRBD2. CDR1 SGHTA and CDR2 FQGNSA come from the germline V gene. Germline trimming cut 5 bases from V and 2 bases from J; bases unmatched to any gene: 9. The CDR3 extends over 16 amino acids. CDR3 protein: CASSPHGEGPYNEQFF. The CDR3 nucleotides are TGTGCCAGCAGCCCGCACGGGGAGGGCCCCTACAATGAGCAGTTCTTC.

The J gene is TRBJ2-2, the V gene TRBV6-5; D is possibly TRBD2 (5 bases). This CDR3 contains 15 residues. The V and J ends lost 6 bases and 0 bases respectively, with 11 bases between them. CDR1 is MNHEY, CDR2 SVGAGI, per germline. The CDR3 sequence: CASRWLLANTGELFF. The CDR3 DNA sequence: TGTGCCAGCAGATGGCTACTAGCGAACACCGGGGAGCTGTTTTTT.

DNA of the CDR3: TGTGCCACCAGTGATGCAGGGGGCCCTGGAAACACCATATATTTT. The encoded protein is CATSDAGGPGNTIYF. The chain recombines TRBV24-1 with TRBJ1-3; 8 bases line up with TRBD1. From germline, CDR1 is KGHDR and CDR2 SFDVKD. The CDR3 is made up of 15 amino acids. V lost 3 bases, J lost 2 bases, and 2 bases stayed unmatched.